This T cell receptor beta chain comes out of a study of regulatory T cells in long-lasting Graves disease (dated by TCRdb to about 2021). For the wider study: In the newly diagnosed Graves' disease group, patients had been taking antithyroid drugs for less than 3 months. This study used TCR sequencing and RNA sequencing of peripheral blood to compare persistent Graves' disease patients against newly diagnosed Graves' disease patients. The study was conducted in China and was registered as a clinical trial. A total of roughly 33 samples underwent TCR sequencing: around 13 from persistent and about 20 from newly diagnosed Graves' disease patients. Points the paper makes about the study in general: Sequencing and analysis were restricted to the TCR beta chain. TRBV28, TRBJ1-2 and TRBJ2-5 were preferentially used in persistent disease, while TRBV20-1 and TRBJ2-1 were favored in newly diagnosed disease. Because the primary lesion, thyroid tissue, could not be accessed, the study looked at peripheral blood alone. Compared with newly diagnosed patients, patients with persistent Graves' disease had lower TCR Shannon entropy and fewer highly expanded clones, which suggests clonal expansion. Patients with persistent disease shared more public clonotypes (fewer than 3,000) than newly diagnosed patients did (around 1,000). The small sample size was acknowledged by the authors as a limitation that may reduce accuracy.

V and J are trimmed by 5 bases and 2 bases, and the gene matches miss 6 bases of the junction. There are 14 amino acids in the CDR3, from cysteine to phenylalanine inclusive. Of all the DNA, just the CDR3 is kept, 42 bases in frame from base 1. CDR1 and CDR2 are drawn from the germline V gene: MNHEY, SVGEGT. This clonotype appeared once. No cognate antigen has been identified for it. This likely traces to a read error, being one base from a far larger clone. Library method: multiplex PCR. The listed sequencing device is Illumina HiSeq 4000. To build TCR beta libraries, CDR3 regions were amplified by Arm-PCR using iRepertoire HTBI primers. PCR products were gel purified before sequencing. The published analysis was carried out like this. Gene usage analysis of CDR3 amino acid clonotypes relied on the 62 TRBV and 14 TRBJ segments identified across samples. Filtered high-quality paired reads were merged into contigs using COPE and FqMerger. BLAST was used to align contigs to IMGT TRBV, TRBD and TRBJ reference genes, and CDR3 was defined according to IMGT. Any clonotype with a frequency above 0.1% was counted as a highly expanded clone. Shannon entropy was used to measure repertoire diversity, and the Gini coefficient was used to measure V-J evenness. A clonotype found in more than one individual was treated as public. TCRdb reanalyzed the raw reads on its own, using fastp at Q25 for trimming and MiXCR for clone calling, and kept in-frame beta chains. CDR3 protein duplicates are merged, each entry listing the most common genes and DNA. What appears here as the V and J calls and clone size reflects TCRdb's work, not the paper's. A total of some 220,000 distinct CDR3 sequences appear in this sample, roughly 19% of them only once. Of the sample, over 9.5% falls within the top ten clones.

This specimen's time point label, interpreted: newly diagnosed GD, antithyroid drugs for less than 3 months. RNA was extracted from PBMCs in TRIzol for both TCR sequencing and RNA sequencing. Graves' disease was diagnosed according to American Thyroid Association guidelines. Patients for the study were recruited at an endocrinology department in Xi'an, China. Each patient gave about 10 milliliters of peripheral blood, collected in an EDTA anticoagulant tube. Ficoll Paque Plus density gradient separation was used to isolate PBMCs, and no additional T cell sorting was done. An Agilent 2100 Bioanalyzer and agarose gel were used to check RNA quality, and a NanoDrop 2000 was used to measure RNA concentration. This same sample was also taken into another study, of T cells in Graves' hyperthyroidism and ophthalmopathy. As that second study puts it: A patient counted as having stable Graves' hyperthyroidism if no progression to ophthalmopathy occurred over 18 months of follow-up. Hyperthyroidism patients were newly diagnosed, with disease duration under 2 months, and aged 18 to 65 years. Patients with uncontrolled infections, other autoimmune diseases, pregnancy or lactation were excluded. Clinical symptoms, serum thyroxine and TRAb, thyroid ultrasound, and orbital computed tomography formed the basis for the diagnoses. For the first round of RT-PCR on the TCR CDR3, the HTBI primer set was used together with the Qiagen OneStep RT-PCR kit. Most expanded thyroid clonotypes (frequency above 0.001) were also found in blood, which suggests that blood repertoires may mirror thyroid immune responses. Ophthalmopathy was separated from stable hyperthyroidism by a 13 V-J signature model, with approximately 90% sensitivity and roughly 81% specificity obtained in cross-validation and 80%/75% obtained in testing. In validation, the model predicted progression to ophthalmopathy a median of 6.5 months before onset, with over 60% sensitivity and 72.22% specificity. To identify TCR V-J signatures that set the groups apart, the researchers used a discovery cohort of more than 95 patients, made up of 43 with Graves' ophthalmopathy and 57 with stable Graves' hyperthyroidism. Whether ophthalmopathy could be predicted prospectively was tested in an independent validation cohort made up of 18 to 20 hyperthyroidism patients plus 17 patients who later progressed to ophthalmopathy. The roughly 91 discovery patients were randomly divided into training and test sets at a 7:3 ratio. The study also compared thyroid tissue and blood T-cell repertoires from five or six Graves' hyperthyroidism patients. Following sampling, methimazole starting at 30 mg daily was given to hyperthyroidism patients, and high-dose intravenous methylprednisolone was given to ophthalmopathy patients. A second multiplex PCR round built the libraries, followed by size selection and purification. Paired-end sequencing of the libraries was performed with 100 bp reads on an Illumina HiSeq2000. SOAPnuke was used to process the raw data, with reads discarded if the reads contained adapters or uncalled bases, had a mean Phred below 15, or lacked an exact constant-primer or identifier match. High-quality paired reads were merged using COPE v1.2.5, and each unique nucleotide sequence was defined as a clonotype. MiTCR v1.1 was used to align the clonotypes against IMGT TRBV, TRBD and TRBJ reference segments. Analysis was restricted to V-J combinations with a frequency above 0.0001, which covered over 98% of repertoires. The TCS score was defined as F50 (clonal expansion) divided by E x V (chaos), with BLOSUM62-based TCRdist calculated between CDR3 peptides within each V-J. Welch's t-statistics and random forest reduced several hundred V-J features to about 12, which were used in a naive Bayes classifier (R e1071). No statistical method was used to set the sample size in advance, and investigators knew the group allocation. The paper reports TCR Vbeta CDR3 sequencing of over 120 peripheral blood samples: some 41 ophthalmopathy, fewer than 80 hyperthyroidism and 17 progressor patients.

The chain couples TRBV6-2 or TRBV6-3 to TRBJ2-7, with 7 middle bases fitting TRBD1. Sequenced material: peripheral blood mononuclear cells (PBMCs), taken at new diagnosis, from a patient treated with antithyroid drugs. The TCR was taken from a woman aged 25 to 39 with Graves disease. Donor details come from another sample of the same person, matched by shared clones. CDR3 region: CASSQIGQAYEQYF. The DNA sequence is as follows: TGTGCCAGCAGTCAAATCGGACAGGCCTACGAGCAGTACTTC.